The rows below give T cell receptor beta chains drawn from one sample of a study of Ad26.COV2.S vaccination and SARS-CoV-2 variants. The data were produced by immunoSEQ multiplex PCR, yet TCRdb's version contains in-frame clones alone and is incomplete. The data contain 350,000 to 450,000 clones, approximately 83% of them singletons. The starting material was peripheral blood, obtained in a trial of Ad26.COV2.S vaccine versus placebo. The receptors were sampled from a person aged 18-60 years who received the Ad26.COV2.S COVID-19 vaccine or a placebo. CDR3s include the opening cysteine and the closing phenylalanine or tryptophan. D genes are given only for firm matches. Only some rows state a clone size, as once, few, many or a class for expanded clones.

CDR3 | DNA | size | J | D | V
CASSVGVGSTDTQYF | TGTGCCAGCAGCGTAGGGGTGGGTTCCACAGATACGCAGTATTTT | NA | TRBJ2-3 | NA | TRBV9
CASSPGHLGNQPQHF | TGTGCCAGTAGCCCTGGGCACTTGGGGAATCAGCCCCAGCATTTT | NA | TRBJ1-5 | NA | TRBV19
CASSLSLAGGPYNEQFF | TGCGCCAGCAGCTTGTCGCTAGCGGGGGGGCCGTACAATGAGCAGTTCTTC | NA | TRBJ2-1 | TRBD2 | TRBV5-1
CASMGWGPNQPQHF | TGTGCCAGTATGGGGTGGGGTCCTAATCAGCCCCAGCATTTT | few | TRBJ1-5 | NA | TRBV19
CASSPGDRGYTEAFF | TGTGCCAGCTCACCCGGGGACAGGGGTTACACTGAAGCTTTCTTT | once | TRBJ1-1 | TRBD1 | TRBV18
CASSRQGSSEQFF | TGTGCCAGCAGCCGTCAGGGATCTAGTGAGCAGTTCTTC | NA | TRBJ2-1 | NA | TRBV7-6
CASSSRAGYYGYTF | TGTGCCAGCAGCTCCAGGGCAGGGTACTATGGCTACACCTTC | once | TRBJ1-2 | NA | TRBV5-5
CAISEGAQWGYTF | TGTGCCATCAGTGAGGGGGCGCAGTGGGGCTACACCTTC | NA | TRBJ1-2 | NA | TRBV10-3
CASSGLGSNTGELFF | TGTGCCAGCAGTGGATTAGGCTCGAACACCGGGGAGCTGTTTTTT | NA | TRBJ2-2 | NA | TRBV2
CATSDGGGAGNEQFF | TGTGCCACCAGTGATGGCGGGGGGGCCGGCAATGAGCAGTTCTTC | once | TRBJ2-1 | TRBD2 | TRBV24-1
CASSLNPEYPLEQFF | TGCGCCAGCAGCTTAAACCCCGAGTACCCCCTGGAGCAGTTCTTC | NA | TRBJ2-1 | NA | TRBV5-1
CSVAADYGYTF | TGCAGCGTTGCCGCAGATTATGGCTACACCTTC | once | TRBJ1-2 | NA | TRBV29-1
CASSSKALTGSYEQYF | TGTGCCAGCAGCTCAAAGGCTCTTACAGGTTCCTACGAGCAGTACTTC | few | TRBJ2-7 | NA | TRBV11-2
CASSQEVGPTAAEAFF | TGTGCCAGCAGCCAAGAGGTGGGACCCACCGCCGCCGAAGCTTTCTTT | NA | TRBJ1-1 | NA | TRBV3-1/TRBV3-2
CASRPTSHVGELFF | TGTGCCAGCAGACCGACTAGCCATGTCGGGGAGCTGTTTTTT | NA | TRBJ2-2 | TRBD2 | TRBV28
CASSVEGRRSPLHF | TGTGCCAGCAGCGTCGAAGGACGTCGGTCACCCCTCCACTTT | NA | TRBJ1-6 | NA | TRBV9
CASSIWQGSYEQYF | TGTGCCAGTAGTATATGGCAGGGGTCATACGAGCAGTACTTC | NA | TRBJ2-7 | NA | TRBV19
CASSLAGRAPGYTF | TGTGCCAGCAGCTTGGCAGGCAGGGCCCCTGGCTACACCTTC | once | TRBJ1-2 | NA | TRBV5-5
CASRSQYDRDGNTQYF | TGTGCCAGCAGGTCCCAATATGACAGGGACGGGAATACGCAGTATTTT | once | TRBJ2-3 | TRBD1 | TRBV27
CASSIRGSGSYGYTF | TGTGCCAGTAGTATCCGAGGGTCTGGTAGCTATGGCTACACCTTC | NA | TRBJ1-2 | NA | TRBV19
CATSRDRVGAGAVYEQYF | TGTGCCACCAGCAGAGATAGGGTGGGAGCGGGAGCAGTATACGAGCAGTACTTC | NA | TRBJ2-7 | TRBD2 | TRBV15
CASSLGGAEVSRGYTF | TGTGCCAGCAGCTTAGGGGGCGCGGAGGTTTCGCGGGGCTACACCTTC | NA | TRBJ1-2 | NA | TRBV7-2
CASSLPRDTQYF | TGTGCCAGCAGCCTCCCCCGGGATACGCAGTATTTT | NA | TRBJ2-3 | NA | TRBV7-9
CASSSGTGYTGELFF | TGTGCCAGCAGCTCCGGGACAGGGTATACCGGGGAGCTGTTTTTT | many | TRBJ2-2 | TRBD1 | TRBV11-2
CASSLARGDRYF | TGTGCCAGCAGCTTGGCCCGGGGGGATCGGTACTTC | NA | TRBJ2-4 | TRBD2 | TRBV5-6
CASSLVAGSTNEQFF | TGTGCCAGCAGCTTAGTGGCGGGATCAACGAATGAGCAGTTCTTC | NA | TRBJ2-1 | NA | TRBV11-3
CASSPGQGGGNSPLHF | TGTGCCAGCAGTCCGGGACAGGGTGGGGGTAATTCACCCCTCCACTTT | NA | TRBJ1-6 | TRBD1 | TRBV2
CASSFTGVQQYF | TGTGCCAGCAGCTTCACAGGGGTGCAGCAGTACTTC | NA | TRBJ2-7 | TRBD1 | TRBV7-9
CASSTGGGEQFF | TGTGCCAGTAGTACCGGGGGTGGTGAGCAGTTCTTC | once | TRBJ2-1 | NA | TRBV19
CASSLVGGAEAFF | TGTGCCAGCAGCTTAGTCGGGGGCGCTGAAGCTTTCTTT | NA | TRBJ1-1 | NA | TRBV11-3